This T cell receptor beta chain was captured in a study of blood T cell repertoires in COVID-19. About the study: Samples representing acute and convalescent COVID-19 were sourced from the United States, Italy and Spain.

Per the original data handling: For nucleated cells, counts were estimated from reference gene primer amplification. Repertoires were generated with immunoSEQ multiplex PCR, while TCRdb's copy carries only in-frame clones and drops some. V and J calls and clone size follow that table, whereas D and trimming were derived from the DNA. The sample has approximately 50,000 clones, roughly four fifths seen once. A Seattle source enrolled patients during active infection and followed them longitudinally. The TCR originated in a woman of 80 years or more with COVID-19, enrolled during active disease. The specimen sequenced was peripheral blood.

CDR3 DNA: TGCGCCAGCAGCTTGTGGGGCAGCACAGATACGCAGTATTTT. Its translation is CASSLWGSTDTQYF. The genes are TRBV5-1 and TRBJ2-3; possibly TRBD1 for D (5 bases). Trimming removed 1 base at V and 0 bases at J, with 6 bases between. This CDR3 comprises 14 residues. CDR1 is SGHRS and CDR2 is YFSETQ in the germline V gene.